This TCR beta chain was recorded in a study of T cell responses to AZD1222 COVID-19 vaccine. The CDR3 sequence is 10 residues long. Germline V gives CDR1 MNHEY, CDR2 SVGAGI. With 8 bases removed from V and 4 bases from J, the gap between germline ends came to 6 bases. The repertoire was sequenced with immunoSEQ multiplex PCR; TCRdb's copy has only in-frame clones and lacks some. The data contain approximately 150,000 clones, approximately 87% of them singletons. The source was peripheral blood, collected 28 days after the second AZD1222 dose. V is TRBV6-5 and J is TRBJ2-7; D not certain. The clonotype originates from an adult who received the AZD1222 COVID-19 vaccine. CDR3 nucleotide sequence: TGTGCCAGCCACAGATACGAGCAGTACGTC. This translates into CASHRYEQYV.